The 27 T cell receptor beta chains below were found in one sample sequenced in a study of T cells in Graves' hyperthyroidism and ophthalmopathy. What was amplified from RNA transcripts were TCR beta CDR3 regions. The HTBI primer set served for first-round RT-PCR of the TCR CDR3. Each CDR3 protein gets one entry after TCRdb re-called the multiplex PCR reads with MiXCR. The table shows 300,000 to 400,000 distinct CDR3 sequences, with under 25% occurring only once. Sequenced input: blood. Source of these receptors: a woman between 50 and 59 years old with Graves' hyperthyroidism.

In its sample, this clonotype was seen a few times. The rearrangement uses TRBV5-5 and TRBJ2-7, with D perhaps TRBD1 (5 bases). Germline lookup yields CDR1 SGHKS and CDR2 YYEKEE (reference sequence). Trimming took 2 bases from V and 4 from J, leaving 16 bases between them. This CDR3 spans 15 amino acids. CDR3 region: CASSLAGSFRYEQYF. The CDR3, as DNA: TGTGCCAGCAGCTTAGCAGGGTCTTTTAGGTACGAGCAGTACTTC.

The chain is built from TRBV5-4 and TRBJ1-2; 8 bases align to TRBD1. This CDR3 is built from 14 residues. The ends lost 3 bases at V and 4 bases at J; junction bases unmatched: 5. CDR1 and CDR2 from the germline V gene are SGHNT and YYREEE (reference sequence). The CDR3 bases are TGTGCCAGCAGCTGTGGACAGGGAGGCTATGGCTACACCTTC. Protein product: CASSCGQGGYGYTF.

The chain is built from TRBV10-3 and TRBJ1-1, with D maybe TRBD1 (5 bases). The V and J ends lost 3 bases and 1 base respectively, with 15 bases between them. This CDR3 comprises 16 residues. CDR1 is ENHRY and CDR2 is SYGVKD in the germline V gene. DNA of the CDR3: TGTGCCATCAGTGATCGCTGGGGCGCGGAGAACACTGAAGCTTTCTTT. Translation gives CAISDRWGAENTEAFF.

This clonotype was seen repeatedly, ten times or more. This chain connects TRBV12-3 or TRBV12-4 to TRBJ2-3; 9 nucleotides agree with TRBD1. V lost 6 bases and J lost 4; bases outside the gene matches: 5. The CDR3 runs to 14 residues. The CDR3 DNA reads as TGTGCCAGCAGGGGGACAGGGAGTCCAGATACGCAGTATTTT. This sequence encodes CASRGTGSPDTQYF.

The rearrangement joins TRBV12-3 or TRBV12-4 to TRBJ1-5; 9 nucleotides match TRBD1. V lost 2 bases, J lost 2 bases, and 7 bases stayed unmatched. The CDR3 runs to 17 residues. The CDR3 loop reads CASSLWGDRAGNQPQHF. CDR3 nucleotide sequence: TGTGCCAGCAGTTTATGGGGGGACAGGGCTGGCAATCAGCCCCAGCATTTT.

The sample holds many counts of this clonotype. The chain couples TRBV7-2 to TRBJ1-1; no definite D call. This CDR3 is built from 15 residues. V gave up 2 bases and J gave up 1 base, with 11 bases separating them. CDR1 is SGHTA and CDR2 is FQGNSA in the germline V gene. CDR3 region: CASSLRGQPNTEAFF. The CDR3 bases are TGTGCCAGCAGCTTACGTGGCCAACCGAACACTGAAGCTTTCTTT.

This chain connects TRBV20-1 to TRBJ1-3; 10 nucleotides align to TRBD1. The CDR3 runs 15 residues. V lost 3 bases, J lost 2 bases, and 4 bases stayed unmatched. The germline V gene encodes CDR1 DFQATT and CDR2 SNEGSKA (reference sequence). In DNA, the CDR3 is TGCAGTGCTAGTACCGGGACAGGGGCTGGAAACACCATATATTTT. It is translated as CSASTGTGAGNTIYF.

The sample holds a few counts of this clonotype. The junction shows a germline mismatch at one end, possibly a read error. The chain is built from TRBV6-1 and TRBJ2-1; 7 bases are a match to TRBD2. There are 16 residues in the CDR3. In germline, CDR1 is MNHNS, CDR2 SASEGT. CDR3 nucleotide sequence: TGTGCCAGCAGTGAAGAAGGACTAGTCAGTTACAATGAGCGGTTCTTC. It encodes CASSEEGLVSYNERFF.

This clonotype was seen a handful of times. CDR3 nucleotides: TGCAGTGGCGATCCAGCGGGAGCTGGAGAGACCCAGTACTTC. This translates into CSGDPAGAGETQYF. V is TRBV20-1 and J is TRBJ2-5; 8 bases agree with TRBD2. CDR1 is DFQATT, CDR2 SNEGSKA, per germline (reference sequence). Unmatched junction bases numbered 11, after V lost 7 bases and J lost 4 bases. This CDR3 has 14 amino acids.

This clonotype was detected ten times or more. The chain uses TRBV28 and TRBJ2-7; D might be TRBD2 (5 bases). CDR1 is MDHEN and CDR2 is SYDVKM in the germline V gene. The V gene lost 6 bases and the J gene lost 1 base, with 16 bases spanning the gap. The CDR3 loop spans 15 amino acids. The CDR3 region is CASSLHTKRSYEQYF. CDR3 bases: TGTGCCAGCAGCCTTCATACGAAGCGGTCCTACGAGCAGTACTTC.

The gene calls are TRBV9 and TRBJ1-6; D is unclear. The V end was cut by 2 bases, the J end by 8 bases, with 17 bases between. Germline values: CDR1 SGDLS, CDR2 YYNGEE. This CDR3 has 16 amino acids. The CDR3 loop is CASSVYPIPIDSPLHF. DNA for the CDR3: TGTGCCAGCAGCGTCTATCCTATACCCATCGATTCACCCCTCCACTTT.

The chain links TRBV15 to TRBJ1-5; no firm D call. The CDR3 has 15 amino acids. Trimming took 0 bases from V and 9 from J, leaving 15 bases between them. CDR1 is LNHNV, CDR2 YYDKDF, per germline (reference sequence). CDR3 amino acids: CATSRDGAGRLPQHF. The CDR3 nucleotides are TGTGCCACCAGCAGAGACGGCGCCGGCCGTTTGCCCCAGCATTTT.

This clonotype was seen many times. The rearrangement joins TRBV7-2 to TRBJ1-1; TRBD1 matches 10 bases. The CDR3 totals 17 residues. Germline loops: CDR1 SGHTA, CDR2 FQGNSA. V shed 0 bases, J shed 0 bases, and the junction held 4 bases outside the gene matches. The chain's CDR3 is CASSLAGTGVMNTEAFF. The CDR3 DNA is TGTGCCAGCAGCTTAGCGGGGACAGGGGTCATGAACACTGAAGCTTTCTTT.

This clonotype was observed at least ten times. V gene TRBV29-1 combines with J gene TRBJ2-5, with 10 bases identical to TRBD1. CDR1 SQVTM and CDR2 ANQGSEA come from the germline V gene. J gave up 5 bases and V 1 base, and 7 bases lay outside the gene matches. This CDR3 has 15 residues. CDR3 region: CSVEGDRGGQETQYF. The CDR3 DNA sequence: TGCAGCGTTGAAGGGGACAGGGGAGGGCAGGAGACCCAGTACTTC.

In the case of this clonotype: Mismatch with germline at one junction end may stem from a read error. V usage is TRBV20-1 and J usage is TRBJ2-7; 14 positions match TRBD2. CDR3 length: 16 residues. Germline V gene lookup returns CDR1 DFQATT and CDR2 SNEGSKA (reference sequence). The CDR3 DNA reads TGCAGTGCTAGCGGGACTAGCGGGAGTCCCCTCCGCGAGCAGTGCTTC. This codes for CSASGTSGSPLREQCF.

This clonotype has just one count. The V gene is TRBV7-2, the J gene TRBJ2-3, with 7 nucleotides matching TRBD2. The junction had 8 bases not matched to a gene; V was cut back by 2 bases and J by 0 bases. The CDR3 extends over 17 amino acids. Germline CDR1 reads SGHTA; CDR2 reads FQGNSA. The CDR3 is CASSLPWGRASTDTQYF. CDR3 bases: TGTGCCAGCAGCTTACCATGGGGGAGGGCAAGCACAGATACGCAGTATTTT.

This clonotype was recorded at least ten times. This sequence joins TRBV7-9 and TRBJ2-2, with a weak D call TRBD2 (6 bases). With 6 bases removed from V and 4 bases from J, the gap between germline ends came to 12 bases. The CDR3 extends over 14 amino acids. Germline CDR1 SEHNR, CDR2 FQNEAQ (reference sequence). CDR3 DNA: TGTGCCAGCAGTGCTAGCGTCCGCACCGGGGAGCTGTTTTTT. This translates into CASSASVRTGELFF. The full variable domain, in which reference TRBV7-9 and TRBJ2-2 provide the parts outside the CDR3, is DTGVSQNPRHKITKRGQNVTFRCDPISEHNRLYWYRQTLGQGPEFLTYFQNEAQLEKSRLLSDRFSAERPKGSFSTLEIQRTEQGDSAMYLCASSASVRTGELFFGEGSRLTVL.

The V gene is TRBV19, the J gene TRBJ1-1; D gene uncertain. CDR3 length equals 14 residues. Deletions cut 2 bases from V and 1 base from J, with 8 bases between. Per the germline V gene, CDR1 is LNHDA and CDR2 is SQIVND (reference sequence). CDR3 loop: CASSIWGSNTEAFF. As DNA, the CDR3 is TGTGCCAGTAGTATATGGGGATCGAACACTGAAGCTTTCTTT.

This clonotype was detected many times. This chain links TRBV20-1 with TRBJ2-7, with TRBD2 as a possible D gene (5 bases). The CDR3 contains 14 residues. Germline V CDR1 and CDR2: DFQATT, SNEGSKA (reference sequence). V lost 5 bases and J lost 0, with 14 bases in between. In nucleotides, the CDR3 is TGCAGTGCTTCCTCAGCGGTTGCCTCCTACGAGCAGTACTTC. It codes for CSASSAVASYEQYF.

This clonotype was observed a few times. V and J are TRBV10-2 and TRBJ2-7; D might be TRBD1 (5 bases). V was shortened by 8 bases and J by 7 bases, with 15 bases between the two germline ends. The CDR3 consists of 12 residues. In germline, CDR1 is WSHSY, CDR2 SAAADI. This CDR3 reads CASGRVGWEQYF. The CDR3 DNA follows: TGCGCCAGCGGCAGGGTGGGATGGGAGCAGTACTTC.

This clonotype showed up many times. This rearrangement joins TRBV2 to TRBJ2-5, with D perhaps TRBD1 (6 bases). This CDR3 has 16 residues. V lost 4 bases to trimming and J lost 1 base, with 16 bases between them. The germline gives CDR1 SNHLY, CDR2 FYNNEI. The CDR3 here is CASSVKSGALQETQYF. Here the CDR3 DNA reads TGTGCCAGCAGTGTAAAGTCAGGGGCCCTCCAAGAGACCCAGTACTTC.

Ten or more counts support this clonotype. The chain carries TRBV12-3 or TRBV12-4 and TRBJ1-5; 9 positions match TRBD1. V trimming: 6 bases; J trimming: 6 bases; junction bases outside the gene matches: 9. The CDR3 is 15 residues long. CDR3 in DNA: TGTGCCAGCAGCACGGACAGGGGTTTCCTTCAGCCCCAGCATTTT. Encoded protein: CASSTDRGFLQPQHF.

This clonotype was counted ten times or more. J is TRBJ2-1 and V is TRBV5-1, with 9 bases fitting TRBD1. Looked up from germline, CDR1 is SGHRS and CDR2 is YFSETQ. This CDR3 is 15 amino acids long. Trimming took 0 bases from V and 7 from J; bases not matched to a gene: 5. The CDR3 sequence is CASSLGDREWNEQFF. The CDR3, as DNA: TGCGCCAGCAGCTTGGGGGACAGGGAATGGAATGAGCAGTTCTTC.

This clonotype turned up a few times. The chain is built from TRBV20-1 and TRBJ2-1; TRBD2 matches at 10 bases. The CDR3 has 15 residues. From germline, CDR1 is DFQATT and CDR2 SNEGSKA (reference sequence). Trimming took 2 bases from V and 8 from J; bases not matched to a gene: 9. The CDR3 DNA reads as TGCAGTGCTAGACCGTCGGCTAGCGGGGGATATGAGCAGTTCTTC. It specifies CSARPSASGGYEQFF.

This clonotype was observed a handful of times. The rearrangement joins TRBV28 to TRBJ1-5; TRBD1 aligns across 7 bases. CDR1 is MDHEN and CDR2 is SYDVKM in the germline V gene. V shed 2 bases, J shed 2 bases, and the junction held 3 bases outside the gene matches. CDR3 size: 15 residues. CDR3 region: CASSLHRGGNQPQHF. The CDR3 DNA follows: TGTGCCAGCAGTTTACACAGGGGTGGCAATCAGCCCCAGCATTTT.

This clonotype was seen more than once but under ten times. This rearrangement joins TRBV19 to TRBJ2-7; 13 nucleotides match TRBD2. Trimming removed 6 bases from V and 8 bases from J; junction bases left unmatched: 4. Germline CDR1 and CDR2: LNHDA and SQIVND (reference sequence). The CDR3 sequence is 13 residues long. The CDR3 spells CASSGLAGEKQYF. The CDR3 nucleotides are TGTGCCAGTAGCGGACTAGCGGGAGAAAAGCAGTACTTC.

Ten or more counts support this clonotype. This chain joins TRBV7-9 and TRBJ2-1; D perhaps matches TRBD1 (6 bases). V gave up 5 bases and J gave up 7 bases, with 18 bases separating them. The CDR3 runs to 15 residues. From germline, CDR1 is SEHNR and CDR2 FQNEAQ (reference sequence). CDR3 sequence (DNA): TGTGCCAGCAGCCCCCCCTACAGGGTTGGGAATGAGCAGTTCTTC. Protein product: CASSPPYRVGNEQFF. Full variable domain (outside the CDR3, taken from reference TRBV7-9 and TRBJ2-1): DTGVSQNPRHKITKRGQNVTFRCDPISEHNRLYWYRQTLGQGPEFLTYFQNEAQLEKSRLLSDRFSAERPKGSFSTLEIQRTEQGDSAMYLCASSPPYRVGNEQFFGPGTRLTVL.